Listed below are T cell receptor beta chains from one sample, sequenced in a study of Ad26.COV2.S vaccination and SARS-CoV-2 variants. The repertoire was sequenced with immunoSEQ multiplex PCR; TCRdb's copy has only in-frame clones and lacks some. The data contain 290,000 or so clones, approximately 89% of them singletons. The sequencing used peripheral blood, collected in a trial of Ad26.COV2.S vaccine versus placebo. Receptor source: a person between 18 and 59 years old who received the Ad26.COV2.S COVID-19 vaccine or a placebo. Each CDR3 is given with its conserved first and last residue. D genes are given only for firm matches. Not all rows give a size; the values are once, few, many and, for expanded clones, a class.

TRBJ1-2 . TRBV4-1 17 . TGCGCCAGCAGCCAAGAGGCTCACGGACACACAACCTATGGCTACACCTTC CASSQEAHGHTTYGYTF
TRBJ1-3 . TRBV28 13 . TGTGCCAGCAGTCTCGACCATGGGTCCCCGAAGGGTTTT CASSLDHGSPKGF
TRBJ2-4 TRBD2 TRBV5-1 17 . TGCGCCAGCAGCCTAGGACTAGCGGGAGGGTTGGGAAACATTCAGTACTTC CASSLGLAGGLGNIQYF
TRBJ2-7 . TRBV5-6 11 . TGTGCCAGCAGCTTGAATTACGAGCAGTACTTC CASSLNYEQYF
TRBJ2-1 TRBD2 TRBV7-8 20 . TGTGCCAGCAGCTTATTTCGGCGGCTAGCGGGCCACAGCTCCTACAATGAGCAGTTCTTC CASSLFRRLAGHSSYNEQFF
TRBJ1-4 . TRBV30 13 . TGTGCCGGGACCTCGGGCTTTGGTGAAAAACTGTTTTTT CAGTSGFGEKLFF
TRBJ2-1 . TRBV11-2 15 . TGTGCCAGCAGCCTTGGACTGCTCGCCCGGCATGAGCAGTTCTTC CASSLGLLARHEQFF
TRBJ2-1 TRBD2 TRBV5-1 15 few TGCGCCAGCAGCATAACGGGACTAGCGGGAGGAGAGCAGTTCTTC CASSITGLAGGEQFF
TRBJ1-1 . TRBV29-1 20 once TGCAGCGTTGAAGTTCGCGCGCTACTGAGAGATACCTACTCGTTCACTGAAGCTTTCTTT CSVEVRALLRDTYSFTEAFF
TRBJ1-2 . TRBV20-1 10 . TGCAGTGCTGAATCGGGGGGCTACACCTTC CSAESGGYTF
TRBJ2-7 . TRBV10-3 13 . TGTGCCATCAGTGACGGGGGTCCCAACGAGCAGTACTTC CAISDGGPNEQYF
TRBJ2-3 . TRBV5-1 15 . TGCGCCAGCAGCTTGGACCTAGCGAGCACAGATACGCAGTATTTT CASSLDLASTDTQYF
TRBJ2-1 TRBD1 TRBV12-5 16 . TGTGCTAGTGGTTCCCTACCGGGACAGTGGTACAATGAGCAGTTCTTC CASGSLPGQWYNEQFF
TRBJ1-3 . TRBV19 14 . TGTGCCAGTAGTGTCGGACAGCCTGGAAACACCATATATTTT CASSVGQPGNTIYF
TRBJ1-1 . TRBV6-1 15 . TGTGCCAGCAGTGACCCGAGGGGGTTGGGGACTGAAGCTTTCTTT CASSDPRGLGTEAFF
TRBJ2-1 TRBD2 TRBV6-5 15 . TGTGCCAGCAAACCCGGGACTAGCGGGAGTAATGAGCAGTTCTTC CASKPGTSGSNEQFF
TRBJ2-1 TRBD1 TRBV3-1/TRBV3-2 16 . TGTGCCAGCAGCCAAGACCAAGACAGGGTTTACAATGAGCAGTTCTTC CASSQDQDRVYNEQFF
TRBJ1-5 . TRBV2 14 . TGTGCCAGCAGTGGGGAGGGGGGATTTCAGCCCCAGCATTTT CASSGEGGFQPQHF
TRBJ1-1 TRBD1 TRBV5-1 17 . TGCGCCAGCAGCTTGGCAGGACAGGGGGCGCAGAACACTGAAGCTTTCTTT CASSLAGQGAQNTEAFF
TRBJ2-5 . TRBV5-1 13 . TGCGCCAGCAGCTTGGACAGGACCGAGACCCAGTACTTC CASSLDRTETQYF
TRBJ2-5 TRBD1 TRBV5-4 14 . TGTGCCAGCAGCACTGGGACAGCCCAAGAGACCCAGTACTTC CASSTGTAQETQYF